The clone carrying this TCR beta chain was seen many times. Its target is not known. CDR1 is SQVTM and CDR2 is ANQGSEA in the germline V gene. The CDR3 is made up of 13 amino acids. The V and J ends lost 5 bases and 2 bases, in that order; junction bases with no gene match: 3. Template switching created a universal primer site, and the cDNA included unique molecular identifiers. TCRdb called the 5' RACE reads again in MiXCR, with one record for every CDR3 protein. The table has roughly 570,000 distinct CDR3 sequences, more than 9% seen once. This sample was included in a study of identical twins. Study outcomes and limitations: Not following the same donors, the study drew its conclusions from cross-sectional statistical analysis. Models underestimated how often monozygotic twins shared out-of-frame TCR alpha.

The data also belong to a second study, concerning yellow fever vaccine responses in identical twins.

This sequence originates from a young woman in good health. Source material: PBMCs. The chain uses TRBV29-1 and TRBJ2-3; 8 nucleotides agree with TRBD1. CDR3 coding DNA: TGCAGCGTTTGGACAGGGACCACAGATACGCAGTATTTT. Translation gives CSVWTGTTDTQYF.